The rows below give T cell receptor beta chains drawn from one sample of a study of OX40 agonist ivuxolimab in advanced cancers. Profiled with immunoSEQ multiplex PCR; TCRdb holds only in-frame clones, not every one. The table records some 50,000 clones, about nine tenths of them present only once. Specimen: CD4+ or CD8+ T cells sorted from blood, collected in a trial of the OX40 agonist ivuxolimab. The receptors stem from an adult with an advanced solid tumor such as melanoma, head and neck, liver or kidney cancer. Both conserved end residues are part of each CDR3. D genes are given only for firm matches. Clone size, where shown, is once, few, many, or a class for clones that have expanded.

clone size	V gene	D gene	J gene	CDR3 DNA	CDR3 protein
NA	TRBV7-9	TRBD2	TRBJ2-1	TGTGCCAGCAGCTTAGGGACTAGCGGGAGAAAAAGGCCCTACAATGAGCAGTTCTTC	CASSLGTSGRKRPYNEQFF
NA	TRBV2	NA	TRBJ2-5	TGTGCCAGCTCCCCTCAAGAGACCCAGTACTTC	CASSPQETQYF
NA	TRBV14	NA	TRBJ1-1	TGTGCCAGCAGCCAATGGGGGCGGGGGACTGAAGCTTTCTTT	CASSQWGRGTEAFF
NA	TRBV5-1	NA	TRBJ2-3	TGCGCCAGCAGCTCCCCTAGGGATACGCAGTATTTT	CASSSPRDTQYF
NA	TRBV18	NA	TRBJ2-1	TGTGCCAGCTCACCGGAGGTGGCAGCTTACAATGAGCAGTTCTTC	CASSPEVAAYNEQFF
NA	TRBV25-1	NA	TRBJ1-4	TGTGCCAGCAGTGAATCAACAGGGATAGGAGAAAAACTGTTTTTT	CASSESTGIGEKLFF
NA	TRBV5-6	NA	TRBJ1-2	TGTGCCAGCAGCCGGGGACTCAACTATGGCTACACCTTC	CASSRGLNYGYTF
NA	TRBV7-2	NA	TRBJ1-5	TGTGCCAGCAGCTTAGTAACAGGAAGCAATCAGCCCCAGCATTTT	CASSLVTGSNQPQHF
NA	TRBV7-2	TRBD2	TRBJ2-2	TGTGCCAGCAGGGTAGCGGGAGGAGCCACCGGGGAGCTGTTTTTT	CASRVAGGATGELFF
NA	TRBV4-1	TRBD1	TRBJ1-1	TGCGCCAGCAGCCAGTACCACAGGGGGCAGGACACTGAAGCTTTCTTT	CASSQYHRGQDTEAFF
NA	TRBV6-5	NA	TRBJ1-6	TGTGCCAGCAACAGACGGAATTCCTATAATTCACCCCTCCACTTT	CASNRRNSYNSPLHF
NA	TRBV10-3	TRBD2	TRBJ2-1	TGTGCCATCAGTGAGTCGAGGGAGAAACGGGGGGGACTAGCGGGAGTTTCAGGTGAGCAGTTCTTC	CAISESREKRGGLAGVSGEQFF
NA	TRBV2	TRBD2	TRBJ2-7	TGTGCCAGCAAGGGACTAGCGGGAGGCGAGCAGTACTTC	CASKGLAGGEQYF
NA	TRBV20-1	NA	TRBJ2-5	TGCAGTGGGGTGATATCGGAGACCCAGTACTTC	CSGVISETQYF
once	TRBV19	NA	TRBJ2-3	TGTGCCAGCACCCCCGGGGCTGGAGATACGCAGTATTTT	CASTPGAGDTQYF
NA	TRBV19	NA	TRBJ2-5	TGTGCCAGTAGTATCCGGACAGCCCAAGAGACCCAGTACTTC	CASSIRTAQETQYF
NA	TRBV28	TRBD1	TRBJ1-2	TGTGCCAGCAGCCTAACAGGGGAGGTCTATGGCTACACCTTC	CASSLTGEVYGYTF
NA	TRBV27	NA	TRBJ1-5	TGTGCCAGCAGTTTCTCCACTGACGGTTATAGCAATCAGCCCCAGCATTTT	CASSFSTDGYSNQPQHF
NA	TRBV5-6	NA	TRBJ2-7	TGTGCCAGCAGCTTCGGGGATCCTTCCTACGAGCAGTACTTC	CASSFGDPSYEQYF
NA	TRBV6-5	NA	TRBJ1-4	TGTGCCAGCATTAGTCGGGGGGGTCGGGAAAAACTGTTTTTT	CASISRGGREKLFF
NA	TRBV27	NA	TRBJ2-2	TGTGCCAGCTACAGGAAGGGCCAGGGGAACACCGGGGAGCTGTTTTTT	CASYRKGQGNTGELFF
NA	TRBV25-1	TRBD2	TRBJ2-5	TGTGCCAGCAGTGAACCTAGCGGGGGGACGGAGACCCAGTACTTC	CASSEPSGGTETQYF
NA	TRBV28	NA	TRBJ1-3	TGTGCCAGCAGCCCGTGGGGGGGGCCTGGAAACACCATATATTTT	CASSPWGGPGNTIYF
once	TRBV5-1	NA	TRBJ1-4	TGCGCCAGCAGCTTGGACCCAAATGAAAAACTGTTTTTT	CASSLDPNEKLFF
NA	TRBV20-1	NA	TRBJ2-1	TGCAGTGCTCCGAAGGTGGTTGAGCAGTTCTTC	CSAPKVVEQFF
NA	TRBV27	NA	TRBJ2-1	TGTGCCAGCAGCCCAGTTGCCCGGGGAATATACAATGAGCAGTTCTTC	CASSPVARGIYNEQFF
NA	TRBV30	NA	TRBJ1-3	TGTGCCTGGGGTAGAAACACCATATATTTT	CAWGRNTIYF
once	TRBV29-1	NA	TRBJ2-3	TGCAGCGTTGAAGATAGGGCCCGGGCTTTT	CSVEDRARAF
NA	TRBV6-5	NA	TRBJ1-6	TGTGCCAGCAGTGAACACAGGGTAGATTCACCCCTCCACTTT	CASSEHRVDSPLHF
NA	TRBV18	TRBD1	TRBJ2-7	TGTGCCAGCTCACCGACAGGGGGCAACTACGAGCAGTACTTC	CASSPTGGNYEQYF
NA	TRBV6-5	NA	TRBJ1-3	TGTGCCAGCCCCCAAGGGGCGTTTGGAAACACCATATATTTT	CASPQGAFGNTIYF
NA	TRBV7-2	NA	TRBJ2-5	TGTGCCAGCAGCTGGGGGCCCTCCCAAGAGACCCAGTACTTC	CASSWGPSQETQYF
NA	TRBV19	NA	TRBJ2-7	TGTGCCAGTAGTATGGTGGGTTACGAGCAGTACTTC	CASSMVGYEQYF
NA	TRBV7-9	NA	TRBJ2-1	TGTGCCAGCAGCTTGGGCGACAGTGATTGGGAGCAGTTCTTC	CASSLGDSDWEQFF
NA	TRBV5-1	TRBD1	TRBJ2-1	TGCGCCAGCAAACCGGGACAGACCTACAATGAGCAGTTCTTC	CASKPGQTYNEQFF
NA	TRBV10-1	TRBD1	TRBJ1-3	TGCGCCAGCACCTCCGGGACAGGGAACTCTGGAAACACCATATATTTT	CASTSGTGNSGNTIYF
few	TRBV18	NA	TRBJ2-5	TGTGCCAGCTCACCACAAGAAGGGGCGGTTGGGGAGACCCAGTACTTC	CASSPQEGAVGETQYF
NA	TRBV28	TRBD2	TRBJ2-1	TGTGCCAGCAGTTCACCAGCGGGAGCGGGCTACAATGAGCAGTTCTTC	CASSSPAGAGYNEQFF